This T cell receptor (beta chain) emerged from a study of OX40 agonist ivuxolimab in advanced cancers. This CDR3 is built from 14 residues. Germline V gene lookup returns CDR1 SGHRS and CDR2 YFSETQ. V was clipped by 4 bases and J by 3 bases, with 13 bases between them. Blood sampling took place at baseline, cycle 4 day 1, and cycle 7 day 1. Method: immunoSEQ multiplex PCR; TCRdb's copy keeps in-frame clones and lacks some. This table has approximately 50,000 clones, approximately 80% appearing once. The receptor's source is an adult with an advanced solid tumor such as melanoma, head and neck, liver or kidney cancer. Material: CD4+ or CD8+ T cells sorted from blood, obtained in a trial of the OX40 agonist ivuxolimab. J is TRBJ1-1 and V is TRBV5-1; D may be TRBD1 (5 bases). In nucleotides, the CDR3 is TGCGCCAGCAGCACCCAAACGGGGGACACTGAAGCTTTCTTT. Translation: CASSTQTGDTEAFF.